This T cell receptor (beta chain) came from a study of blood T cell repertoires in COVID-19 (dated by TCRdb to between 2020 and 2021). General notes on the study: The collaborator samples originated in the United States, Italy and Spain and spanned the acute and convalescent phases of COVID-19. The dataset comprised deeply sampled blood TCRbeta repertoires from subjects exposed to, actively infected with, or recovered from COVID-19. A freely available public database, intended as a resource for researchers studying the immune response to SARS-CoV-2, is where the repertoires were released. A de-identified subject ID, COVID-19 status, age in years and sex were almost always included in the sample metadata. HLA class I and class II types, where available, came from metadata supplied by the sample provider rather than from assay-based typing. The samples were drawn from the first 160 participants of the ongoing ImmuneRACE study and from 950 to 1,500 subjects provided by 6 global collaborators. The prospective study material was composed of cDNA or gDNA derived from T cells, B-cell-depleted T cells, or PBMCs. General study outcomes and caveats: The quantity of clinical and demographic metadata differed by source and by participant and was supplied without curation.

TCRbeta CDR3 regions were amplified from genomic DNA using the immunoSEQ Assay, a bias-controlled multiplex PCR. The original methods were these. Within the assay, amplification of reference gene primers was used to estimate how many nucleated cells each sample contained. To quantify the absolute abundance of each unique TCRbeta CDR3 rearrangement, sequence reads were collapsed and filtered. Productive Simpson clonality was computed per sample as the square root of Simpson's diversity index over productive rearrangements. TCRdb obtained this table from immuneACCESS and retained in-frame rearrangements with V and J assigned. These tables miss some clones; where compared with another copy, unresolved V genes account for less than half of the shortfall, and the remainder is unexplained. That table supplies the V and J calls and clone size; D and trimming were determined from the DNA. Counted in this sample were roughly 500,000 clones; 70% to 90% of them appeared once. The ten largest clonotypes hold roughly 3.2% of the sample.

Trimming takes 3 bases from V and 3 bases from J, and the germline ends sit 13 bases apart. CDR1 and CDR2 are drawn from the germline V gene: SGDLS, YYNGEE. There are 15 amino acids in the CDR3, from cysteine to phenylalanine inclusive. Only the CDR3 part of the read is kept: 45 bases, read in frame from the first base. About this clone: Its antigen is unknown. The record has no base qualities; no much larger clone is one base away.

Collaborating institutions collected whole blood in K2EDTA tubes following their own protocols. Collaborator samples were shipped for TCRbeta analysis as frozen whole blood, isolated PBMCs, or DNA extracted from either sample type. This clonotype was obtained from a human donor in a cohort sampled during active COVID-19. Sequencing input: peripheral blood. Here the chain combines TRBV9 and TRBJ2-1; tentative D gene TRBD2, with 6 bases matching. The sequence in DNA is TGTGCCAGCAGCGCCGGGGGAGTTAACTACAATGAGCAGTTCTTC. This sequence encodes CASSAGGVNYNEQFF.